This T cell receptor beta chain was obtained from a study of T cell repertoires in cytomegalovirus infection. Study context: The public TCR beta signatures pointed to both CMV infection and matching HLA type.

General study points: HLA-C-restricted CMV clonotypes gave the most frequent clonotype in two of eight donors.

TCRdb reprocessed the reads with MiXCR, giving one entry per CDR3 protein. The data contain about 890,000 distinct CDR3 sequences, roughly 30% of them singletons. This clonotype showed up just a few times. Its specificity is unknown. The V and J ends lost 8 bases and 2 bases, in that order; junction bases with no gene match: 7. This CDR3 is 15 amino acids long. Germline loops: CDR1 MNHEY, CDR2 SMNVEV (reference sequence). This specimen was cultured CD8+ T cells from PBMCs, taken from culture after CMV antigen stimulation. This sequence was found in a human donor in good health (CMV status not recorded). Some clones in this sample may be carry-over from other donors' samples. The chain recombines TRBV27 with TRBJ1-2; 11 nucleotides line up with TRBD1. The CDR3 DNA reads TGTGCCAGCCGGCGAGGACAGGGGGCGAACTATGGCTACACCTTC. Amino acids: CASRRGQGANYGYTF.